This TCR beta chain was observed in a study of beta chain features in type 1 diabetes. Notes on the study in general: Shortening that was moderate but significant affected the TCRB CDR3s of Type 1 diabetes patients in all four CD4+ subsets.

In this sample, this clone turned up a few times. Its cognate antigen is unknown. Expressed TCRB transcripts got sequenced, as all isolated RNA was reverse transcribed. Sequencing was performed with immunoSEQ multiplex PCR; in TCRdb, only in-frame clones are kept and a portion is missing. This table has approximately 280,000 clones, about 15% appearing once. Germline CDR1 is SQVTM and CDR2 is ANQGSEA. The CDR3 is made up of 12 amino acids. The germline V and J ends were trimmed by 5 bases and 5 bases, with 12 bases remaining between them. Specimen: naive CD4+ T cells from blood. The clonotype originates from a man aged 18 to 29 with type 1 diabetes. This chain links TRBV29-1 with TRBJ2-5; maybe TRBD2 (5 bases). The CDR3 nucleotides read TGCAGCGTTAGGACTCCCAGGGAGACCCAGTACTTC. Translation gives CSVRTPRETQYF.